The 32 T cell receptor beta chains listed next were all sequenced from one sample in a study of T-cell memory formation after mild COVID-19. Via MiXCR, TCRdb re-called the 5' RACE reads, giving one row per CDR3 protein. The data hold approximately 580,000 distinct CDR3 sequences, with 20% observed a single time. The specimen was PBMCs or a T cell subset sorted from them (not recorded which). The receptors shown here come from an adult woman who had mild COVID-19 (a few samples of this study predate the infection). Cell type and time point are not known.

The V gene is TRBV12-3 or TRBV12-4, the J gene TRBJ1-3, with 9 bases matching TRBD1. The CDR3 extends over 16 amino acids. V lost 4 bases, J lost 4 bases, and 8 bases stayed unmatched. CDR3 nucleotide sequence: TGTGCCAGCAGTTCCCAAGGACAGGGGAACGGAAACACCATATATTTT. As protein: CASSSQGQGNGNTIYF.

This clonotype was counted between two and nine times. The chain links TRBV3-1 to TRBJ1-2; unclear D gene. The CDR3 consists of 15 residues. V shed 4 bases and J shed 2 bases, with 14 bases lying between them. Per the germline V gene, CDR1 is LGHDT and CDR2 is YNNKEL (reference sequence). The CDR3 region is CASSPGRLGNYGYTF. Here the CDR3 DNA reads TGTGCCAGCAGCCCCGGGCGTCTAGGGAACTATGGCTACACCTTC.

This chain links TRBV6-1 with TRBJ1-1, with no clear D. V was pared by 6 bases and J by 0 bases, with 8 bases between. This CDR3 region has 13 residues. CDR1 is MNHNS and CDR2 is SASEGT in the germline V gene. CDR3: CASRSTMNTEAFF. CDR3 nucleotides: TGTGCCAGCAGATCTACAATGAACACTGAAGCTTTCTTT.

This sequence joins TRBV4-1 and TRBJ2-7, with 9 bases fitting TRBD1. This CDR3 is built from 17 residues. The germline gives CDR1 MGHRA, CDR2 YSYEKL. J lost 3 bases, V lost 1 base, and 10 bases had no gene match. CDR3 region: CASSQGVYRTGVYEQYF. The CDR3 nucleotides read TGCGCCAGCAGCCAAGGGGTTTATCGGACAGGGGTCTACGAGCAGTACTTC.

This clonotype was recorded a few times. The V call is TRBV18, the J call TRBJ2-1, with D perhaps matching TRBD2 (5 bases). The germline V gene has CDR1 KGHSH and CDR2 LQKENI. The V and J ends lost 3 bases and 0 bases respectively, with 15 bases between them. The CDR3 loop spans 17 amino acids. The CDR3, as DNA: TGTGCCAGCTCACCGAAGTCACTAGTCGGCTCCTACAATGAGCAGTTCTTC. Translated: CASSPKSLVGSYNEQFF.

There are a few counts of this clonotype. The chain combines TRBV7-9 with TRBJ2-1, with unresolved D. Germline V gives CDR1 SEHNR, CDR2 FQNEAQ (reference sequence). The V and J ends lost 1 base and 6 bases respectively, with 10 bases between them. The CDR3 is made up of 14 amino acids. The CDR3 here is CASSLVLIGNEQFF. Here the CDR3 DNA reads TGTGCCAGCAGCTTAGTACTCATTGGCAATGAGCAGTTCTTC.

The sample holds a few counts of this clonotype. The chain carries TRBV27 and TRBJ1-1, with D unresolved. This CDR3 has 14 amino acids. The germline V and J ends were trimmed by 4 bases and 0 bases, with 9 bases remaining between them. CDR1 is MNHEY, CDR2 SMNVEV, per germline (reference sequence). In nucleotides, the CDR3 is TGTGCCAGCAGTTCGTCACTCCTGAACACTGAAGCTTTCTTT. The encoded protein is CASSSSLLNTEAFF.

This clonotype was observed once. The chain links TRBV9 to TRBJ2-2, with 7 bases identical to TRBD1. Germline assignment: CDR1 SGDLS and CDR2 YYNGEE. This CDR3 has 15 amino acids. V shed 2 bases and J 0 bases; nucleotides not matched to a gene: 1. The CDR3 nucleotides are TGTGCCAGCAGCGTCGGACAGGCGAACACCGGGGAGCTGTTTTTT. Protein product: CASSVGQANTGELFF.

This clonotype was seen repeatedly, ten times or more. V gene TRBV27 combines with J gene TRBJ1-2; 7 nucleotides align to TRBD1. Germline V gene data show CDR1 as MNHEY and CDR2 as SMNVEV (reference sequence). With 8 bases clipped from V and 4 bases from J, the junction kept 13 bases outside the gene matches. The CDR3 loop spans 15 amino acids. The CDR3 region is CASRRGGPNLYGYTF. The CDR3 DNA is TGTGCCAGCCGCAGAGGGGGCCCCAACCTCTATGGCTACACCTTC.

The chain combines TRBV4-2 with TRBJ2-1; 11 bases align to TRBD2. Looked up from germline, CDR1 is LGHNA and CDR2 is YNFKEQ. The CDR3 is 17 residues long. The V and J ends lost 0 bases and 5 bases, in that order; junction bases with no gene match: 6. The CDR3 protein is CASSQDGLAGGNNEQFF. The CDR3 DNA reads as TGTGCCAGCAGCCAAGATGGGCTAGCGGGGGGAAACAATGAGCAGTTCTTC.

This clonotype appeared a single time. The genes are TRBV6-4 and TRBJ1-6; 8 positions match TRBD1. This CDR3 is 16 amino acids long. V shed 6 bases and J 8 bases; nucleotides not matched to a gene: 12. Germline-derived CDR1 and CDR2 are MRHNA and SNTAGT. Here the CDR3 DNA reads TGTGCCAGCAGCAACCTTCCCAGGGGGCTAGATTCACCCCTCCACTTT. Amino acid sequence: CASSNLPRGLDSPLHF.

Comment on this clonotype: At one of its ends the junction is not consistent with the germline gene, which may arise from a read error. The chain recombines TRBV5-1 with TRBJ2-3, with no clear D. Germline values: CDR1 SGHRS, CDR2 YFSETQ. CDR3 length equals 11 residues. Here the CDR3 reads CDSRHTDTQYF. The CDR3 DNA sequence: TGCGACAGCAGACACACAGATACGCAGTATTTT.

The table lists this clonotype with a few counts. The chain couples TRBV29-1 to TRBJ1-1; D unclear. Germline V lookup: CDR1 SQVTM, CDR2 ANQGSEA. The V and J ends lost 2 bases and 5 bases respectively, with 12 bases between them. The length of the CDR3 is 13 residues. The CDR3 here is CSVESEIGTEAFF. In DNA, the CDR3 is TGCAGCGTTGAAAGTGAGATCGGTACTGAAGCTTTCTTT. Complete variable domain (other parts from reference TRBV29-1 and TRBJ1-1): SAVISQKPSRDICQRGTSLTIQCQVDSQVTMMFWYRQQPGQSLTLIATANQGSEATYESGFVIDKFPISRPNLTFSTLTVSNMSPEDSSIYLCSVESEIGTEAFFGQGTRLTVV.

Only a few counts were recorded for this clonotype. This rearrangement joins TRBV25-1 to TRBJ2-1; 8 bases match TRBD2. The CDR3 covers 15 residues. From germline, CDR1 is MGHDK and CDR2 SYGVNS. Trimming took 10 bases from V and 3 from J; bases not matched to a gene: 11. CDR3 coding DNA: TGTGCCACCCGTCGGGTAGCGGGACTCTACAATGAGCAGTTCTTC. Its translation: CATRRVAGLYNEQFF. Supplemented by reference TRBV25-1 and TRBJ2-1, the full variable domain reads EADIYQTPRYLVIGTGKKITLECSQTMGHDKMYWYQQDPGMELHLIHYSYGVNSTEKGDLSSESTVSRIRTEHFPLTLESARPSHTSQYLCATRRVAGLYNEQFFGPGTRLTVL.

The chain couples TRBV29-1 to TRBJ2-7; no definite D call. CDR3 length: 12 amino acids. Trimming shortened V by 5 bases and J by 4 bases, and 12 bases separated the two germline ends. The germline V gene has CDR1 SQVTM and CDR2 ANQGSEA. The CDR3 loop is CSVSDPSYEQYF. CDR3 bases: TGCAGCGTTTCGGACCCCAGTTACGAGCAGTACTTC.

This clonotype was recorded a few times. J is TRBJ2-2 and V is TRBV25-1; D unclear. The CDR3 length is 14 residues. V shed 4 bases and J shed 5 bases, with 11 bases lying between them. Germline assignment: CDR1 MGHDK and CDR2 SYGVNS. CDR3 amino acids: CASSASRKTGELFF. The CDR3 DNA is TGTGCCAGCAGTGCCTCGAGGAAAACCGGGGAGCTGTTTTTT.

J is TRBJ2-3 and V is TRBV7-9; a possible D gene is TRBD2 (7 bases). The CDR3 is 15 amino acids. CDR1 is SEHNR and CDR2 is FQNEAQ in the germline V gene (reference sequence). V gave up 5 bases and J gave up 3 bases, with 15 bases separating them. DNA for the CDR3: TGTGCCAGCAGCAGGGGGGGCAGTGGGACAGATACGCAGTATTTT. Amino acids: CASSRGGSGTDTQYF.

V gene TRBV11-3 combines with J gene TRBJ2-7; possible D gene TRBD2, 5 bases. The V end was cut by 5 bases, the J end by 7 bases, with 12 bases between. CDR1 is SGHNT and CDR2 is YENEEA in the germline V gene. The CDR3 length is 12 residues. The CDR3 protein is CASSPGKLEQYF. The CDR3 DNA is TGTGCCAGCAGCCCCGGGAAGCTAGAGCAGTACTTC.

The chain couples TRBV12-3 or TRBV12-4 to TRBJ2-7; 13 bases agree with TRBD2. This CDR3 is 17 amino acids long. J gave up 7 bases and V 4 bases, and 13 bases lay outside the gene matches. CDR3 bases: TGTGCCAGCAGTTCGCCCCGGACTAGCGGGAGAGTCTCGGAGCAGTACTTC. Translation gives CASSSPRTSGRVSEQYF.

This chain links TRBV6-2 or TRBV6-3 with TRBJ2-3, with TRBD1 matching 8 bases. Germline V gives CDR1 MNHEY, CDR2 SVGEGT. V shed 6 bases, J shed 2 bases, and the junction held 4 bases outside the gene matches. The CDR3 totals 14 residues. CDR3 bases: TGTGCCAGCAGACCCAGGGGGCCCACAGATACGCAGTATTTT. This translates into CASRPRGPTDTQYF.

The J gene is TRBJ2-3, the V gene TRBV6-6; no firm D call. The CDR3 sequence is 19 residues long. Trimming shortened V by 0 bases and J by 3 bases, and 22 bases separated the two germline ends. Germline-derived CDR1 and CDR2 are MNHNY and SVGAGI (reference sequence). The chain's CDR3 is CASSYSRPAQRPVTDTQYF. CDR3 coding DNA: TGTGCCAGCAGTTACTCGAGGCCAGCCCAGCGCCCCGTAACAGATACGCAGTATTTT.

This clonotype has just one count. CDR3 loop: CASSPDSSFYGYTF. The DNA of the CDR3 is TGTGCCAGTAGCCCGGACAGTTCCTTCTATGGCTACACCTTC. This rearrangement joins TRBV19 to TRBJ1-2; tentatively, D is TRBD1 (6 bases). V was shortened by 6 bases and J by 4 bases, with 15 bases between the two germline ends. Germline CDR1 reads LNHDA; CDR2 reads SQIVND (reference sequence). The CDR3 sequence is 14 residues long.

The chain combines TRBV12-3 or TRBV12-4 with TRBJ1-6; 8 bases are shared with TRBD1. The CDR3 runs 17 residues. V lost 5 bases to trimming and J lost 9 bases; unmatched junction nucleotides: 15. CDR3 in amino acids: CASSLQTGATTSSPLHF. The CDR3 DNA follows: TGTGCCAGCAGTCTCCAGACAGGGGCTACGACGAGTTCACCCCTCCACTTT.

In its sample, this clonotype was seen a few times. The CDR3 is CASSQATYRGTSTDTQYF. CDR3 coding DNA: TGCGCCAGCAGCCAAGCGACCTACAGGGGCACTAGCACAGATACGCAGTATTTT. The chain combines TRBV4-1 with TRBJ2-3; 7 nucleotides line up with TRBD1. CDR1 and CDR2 (germline): MGHRA, YSYEKL. Trimming cost V 1 base and J 0 bases; bases outside gene matches: 10. CDR3 length: 18 amino acids.

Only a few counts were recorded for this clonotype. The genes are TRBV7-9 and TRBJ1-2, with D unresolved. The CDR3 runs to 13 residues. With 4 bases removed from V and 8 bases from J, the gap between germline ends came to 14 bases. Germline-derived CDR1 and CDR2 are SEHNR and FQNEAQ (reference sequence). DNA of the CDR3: TGTGCCAGCAGCTCACAGCCCGCAGAGGGCTACACCTTC. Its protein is CASSSQPAEGYTF.

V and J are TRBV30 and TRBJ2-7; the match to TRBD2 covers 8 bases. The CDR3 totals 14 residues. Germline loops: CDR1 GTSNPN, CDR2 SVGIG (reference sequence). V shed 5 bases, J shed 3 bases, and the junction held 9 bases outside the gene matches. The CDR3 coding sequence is TGTGCCTGGTCAGAGGGTAGCGGGGACTACGAGCAGTACTTC. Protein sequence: CAWSEGSGDYEQYF.

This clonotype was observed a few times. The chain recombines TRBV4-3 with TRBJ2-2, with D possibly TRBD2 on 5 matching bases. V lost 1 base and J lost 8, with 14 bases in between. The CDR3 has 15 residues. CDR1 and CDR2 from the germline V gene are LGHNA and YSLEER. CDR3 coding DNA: TGCGCCAGCAGCCAAGGAACCCCCGGGGAGGGGGAGCTGTTTTTT. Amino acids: CASSQGTPGEGELFF.

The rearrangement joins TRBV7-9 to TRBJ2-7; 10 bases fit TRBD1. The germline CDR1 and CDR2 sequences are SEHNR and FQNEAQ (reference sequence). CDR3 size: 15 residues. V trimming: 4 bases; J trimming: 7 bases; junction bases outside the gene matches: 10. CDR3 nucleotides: TGTGCCAGCAGCTCGACCCGGACAGGGGGGGGTGAGCAGTACTTC. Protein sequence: CASSSTRTGGGEQYF.

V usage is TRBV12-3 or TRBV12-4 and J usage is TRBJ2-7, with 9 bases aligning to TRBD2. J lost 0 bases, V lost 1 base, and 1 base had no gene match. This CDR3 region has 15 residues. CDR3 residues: CASSLVAGVSYEQYF. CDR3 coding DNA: TGTGCCAGCAGTTTAGTAGCGGGAGTCTCCTACGAGCAGTACTTC.

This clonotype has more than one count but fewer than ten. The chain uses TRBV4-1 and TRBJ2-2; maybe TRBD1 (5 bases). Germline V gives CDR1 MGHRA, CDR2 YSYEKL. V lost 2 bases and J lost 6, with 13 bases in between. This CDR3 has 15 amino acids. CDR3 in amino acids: CASSQRTIRSGELFF. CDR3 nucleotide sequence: TGCGCCAGCAGCCAACGGACAATACGATCCGGGGAGCTGTTTTTT.

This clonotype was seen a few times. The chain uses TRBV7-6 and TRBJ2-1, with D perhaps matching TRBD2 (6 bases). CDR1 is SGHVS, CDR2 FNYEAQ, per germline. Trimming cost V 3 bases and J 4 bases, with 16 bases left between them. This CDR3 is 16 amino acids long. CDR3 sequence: CASSFREQALYNEQFF. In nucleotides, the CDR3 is TGTGCCAGCAGCTTTCGGGAGCAGGCCCTTTACAATGAGCAGTTCTTC. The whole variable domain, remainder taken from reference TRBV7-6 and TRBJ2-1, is GAGVSQSPRYKVTKRGQDVALRCDPISGHVSLYWYRQALGQGPEFLTYFNYEAQQDKSGLPNDRFSAERPEGSISTLTIQRTEQRDSAMYRCASSFREQALYNEQFFGPGTRLTVL.

The CDR3 loop reads CASSSHPQGLGEKLFF. The CDR3 DNA reads TGTGCCAGCAGCTCCCATCCCCAGGGGCTAGGTGAAAAACTGTTTTTT. The V and J genes are TRBV7-6 and TRBJ1-4; D possibly corresponds to TRBD1 (6 bases). CDR1 and CDR2 (germline): SGHVS, FNYEAQ. Trimming stripped 4 bases from V and 7 bases from J, with 19 bases between. This CDR3 has 16 residues.